This TCR beta chain was captured by sequencing in a study of blood T cell repertoires in COVID-19. Study background: COVID-19 samples collected from the United States, Italy and Spain covered acute and convalescent phases. The cDNA or gDNA used as material had been derived from T cells, B-cell-depleted T cells, or PBMCs.

This clone was counted ten times or more. This table comes from immunoSEQ multiplex PCR, and its TCRdb copy is limited to in-frame clones, with some not included. Of approximately 240,000 clones listed, around four fifths are singletons. V lost 2 bases and J lost 4, with 9 bases in between. There are 14 residues in the CDR3. Germline CDR1 LNHDA, CDR2 SQIVND (reference sequence). The origin of this receptor is a man in his fifties with acute or convalescent COVID-19. Sample: peripheral blood. This chain uses TRBV19 with TRBJ1-5; a weak D match, TRBD1 (5 bases). In DNA, the CDR3 is TGTGCCAGTAGTATAAAGGGGAGGAATCAGCCCCAGCATTTT. It specifies CASSIKGRNQPQHF.